The rows below give T cell receptor beta chains drawn from one sample of a study of cytomegalovirus exposure and HLA in healthy donors. Some clones are missing from TCRdb's copy, which holds only in-frame ones; the method was immunoSEQ multiplex PCR. The table lists around 50,000 clones, 80% to 95% of them singletons. Input material: PBMCs. Receptors were obtained from a woman under 30 in good health and CMV-seronegative. CDR3s include the opening cysteine and the closing phenylalanine or tryptophan. Each record gives: clone size, J gene, D gene, V gene, CDR3 protein, CDR3 DNA. D genes are given only for firm matches. Size is omitted from some rows. Given values are once, few, many or a class for expanded clones.

.	TRBJ1-1	.	TRBV27	CASSPGGSGNTEAFF	TGTGCCAGCAGCCCGGGGGGCAGTGGGAACACTGAAGCTTTCTTT
.	TRBJ2-1	TRBD2	TRBV7-9	CASSSSRGRAVVNEQFF	TGTGCCAGCAGCTCTAGTCGCGGGAGGGCCGTAGTCAATGAGCAGTTCTTC
.	TRBJ2-3	.	TRBV5-1	CASSSTRTTDTQYF	TGCGCCAGCAGCTCTACTAGGACCACAGATACGCAGTATTTT
.	TRBJ1-1	.	TRBV4-1	CASSPTLSTGNTEAFF	TGCGCCAGCAGCCCCACCTTGTCGACAGGGAACACTGAAGCTTTCTTT
.	TRBJ1-1	TRBD1	TRBV27	CASSLLVTGLNTEAFF	TGTGCCAGCAGTTTACTTGTGACAGGGTTGAACACTGAAGCTTTCTTT
once	TRBJ1-2	.	TRBV18	CASSPRSERRYGYTF	TGTGCCAGCTCACCCCGGTCGGAGAGACGCTATGGCTACACCTTC
.	TRBJ1-6	.	TRBV7-9	CASSLTAYNSPLHF	TGTGCCAGCAGCTTGACAGCCTATAATTCACCCCTCCACTTT
.	TRBJ2-1	TRBD2	TRBV11-2	CASRVRGGRDHNEQFF	TGTGCCAGCAGGGTTCGAGGCGGGAGGGACCACAATGAGCAGTTCTTC
.	TRBJ2-3	.	TRBV2	CASSQTGAGTDTQYF	TGTGCCAGCAGTCAAACAGGGGCGGGAACAGATACGCAGTATTTT
.	TRBJ2-5	TRBD1	TRBV5-1	CASSQTGTETQYF	TGCGCCAGCAGCCAGACAGGGACGGAGACCCAGTACTTC
once	TRBJ2-5	TRBD2	TRBV11-2	CASSLGTSGRSETQYF	TGTGCCAGCAGCTTGGGGACTAGCGGGAGATCAGAGACCCAGTACTTC
.	TRBJ1-1	.	TRBV5-6	CASRQTGFPNTEAFF	TGTGCCAGCAGACAAACAGGGTTCCCGAACACTGAAGCTTTCTTT
.	TRBJ1-4	.	TRBV6-1	CASSYRGTGNEKLFF	TGTGCCAGCAGCTATAGGGGGACGGGTAATGAAAAACTGTTTTTT
.	TRBJ2-7	.	TRBV10-3	CAIRSLRGGQYF	TGTGCCATCAGGTCCTTACGGGGTGGGCAGTACTTC
.	TRBJ2-1	TRBD2	TRBV7-6	CASSTTSGSRGEQFF	TGTGCCAGCAGCACTACTAGCGGGAGTAGGGGTGAGCAGTTCTTC
.	TRBJ1-2	.	TRBV7-9	CASSLPHDSYGYTF	TGTGCCAGCAGCTTACCACACGACAGCTATGGCTACACCTTC
.	TRBJ1-4	TRBD1	TRBV9	CASSFWTGENEKLFF	TGTGCCAGCAGCTTCTGGACAGGGGAAAATGAAAAACTGTTTTTT
.	TRBJ2-5	.	TRBV2	CASSPISPQETQYF	TGTGCCAGCAGTCCTATATCTCCCCAAGAGACCCAGTACTTC
.	TRBJ1-4	.	TRBV10-2	CASSESWQANAF	TGCGCCAGCAGTGAGTCGTGGCAGGCGAACGCCTTT
few	TRBJ1-2	.	TRBV23-1	CASSRPGPTKGYTF	TGCGCCAGCAGTCGCCCAGGTCCAACAAAGGGCTACACCTTC
few	TRBJ1-2	.	TRBV6-1	CASSETGTNYGYTF	TGTGCCAGCAGTGAGACAGGAACTAACTATGGCTACACCTTC
once	TRBJ1-1	.	TRBV6-1	CASSELQGLHTEAFF	TGTGCCAGCAGTGAGCTACAGGGCCTCCACACTGAAGCTTTCTTT